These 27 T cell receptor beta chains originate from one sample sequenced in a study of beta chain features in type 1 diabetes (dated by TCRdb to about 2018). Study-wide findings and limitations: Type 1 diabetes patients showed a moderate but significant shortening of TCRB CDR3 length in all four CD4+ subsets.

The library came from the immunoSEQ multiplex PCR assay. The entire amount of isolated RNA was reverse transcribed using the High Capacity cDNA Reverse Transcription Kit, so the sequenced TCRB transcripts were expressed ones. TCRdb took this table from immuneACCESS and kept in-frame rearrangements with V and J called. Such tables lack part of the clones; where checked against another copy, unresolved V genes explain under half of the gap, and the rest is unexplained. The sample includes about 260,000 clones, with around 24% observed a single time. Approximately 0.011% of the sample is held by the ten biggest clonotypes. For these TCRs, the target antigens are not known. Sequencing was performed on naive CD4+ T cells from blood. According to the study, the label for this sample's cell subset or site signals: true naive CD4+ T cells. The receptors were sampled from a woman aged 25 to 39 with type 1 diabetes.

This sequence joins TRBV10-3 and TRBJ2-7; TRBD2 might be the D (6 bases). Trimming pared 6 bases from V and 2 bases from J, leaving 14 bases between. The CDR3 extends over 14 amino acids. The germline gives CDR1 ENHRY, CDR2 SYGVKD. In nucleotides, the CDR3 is TGTGCCATCAGGGAGGAGGGCTCTACCTACGAGCAGTACTTC. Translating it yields CAIREEGSTYEQYF.

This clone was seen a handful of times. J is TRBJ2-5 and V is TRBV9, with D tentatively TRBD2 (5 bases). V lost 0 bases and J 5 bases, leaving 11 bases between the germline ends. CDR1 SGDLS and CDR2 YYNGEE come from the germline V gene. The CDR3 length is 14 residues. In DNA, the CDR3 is TGTGCCAGCAGCGTAGACCTAAGAGGGGAGACCCAGTACTTC. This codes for CASSVDLRGETQYF.

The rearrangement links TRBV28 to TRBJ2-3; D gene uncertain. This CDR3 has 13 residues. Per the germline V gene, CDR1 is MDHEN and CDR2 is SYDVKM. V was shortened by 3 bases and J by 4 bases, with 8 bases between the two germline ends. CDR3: CASSFRVPDTQYF. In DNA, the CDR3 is TGTGCCAGCAGTTTTCGGGTCCCAGATACGCAGTATTTT.

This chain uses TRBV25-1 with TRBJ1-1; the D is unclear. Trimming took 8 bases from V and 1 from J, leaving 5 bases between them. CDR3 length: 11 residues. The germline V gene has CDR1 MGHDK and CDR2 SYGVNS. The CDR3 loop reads CASLGNTEAFF. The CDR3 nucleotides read TGTGCCAGCCTCGGGAACACTGAAGCTTTCTTT. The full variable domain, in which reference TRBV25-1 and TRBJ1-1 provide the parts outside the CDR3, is EADIYQTPRYLVIGTGKKITLECSQTMGHDKMYWYQQDPGMELHLIHYSYGVNSTEKGDLSSESTVSRIRTEHFPLTLESARPSHTSQYLCASLGNTEAFFGQGTRLTVV.

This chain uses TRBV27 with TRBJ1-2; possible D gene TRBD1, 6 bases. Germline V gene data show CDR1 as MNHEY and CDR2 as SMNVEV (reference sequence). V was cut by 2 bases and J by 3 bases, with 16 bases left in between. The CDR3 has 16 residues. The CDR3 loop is CASSLRQGPSYYGYTF. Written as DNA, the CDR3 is TGTGCCAGCAGTTTACGGCAGGGGCCCTCGTACTATGGCTACACCTTC.

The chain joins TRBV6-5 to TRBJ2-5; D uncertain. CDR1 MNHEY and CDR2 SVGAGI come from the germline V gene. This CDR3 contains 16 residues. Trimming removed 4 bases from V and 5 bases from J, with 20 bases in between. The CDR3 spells CASSLGLPTESETQYF. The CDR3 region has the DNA TGTGCCAGCAGTTTGGGTCTCCCAACGGAGTCGGAGACCCAGTACTTC.

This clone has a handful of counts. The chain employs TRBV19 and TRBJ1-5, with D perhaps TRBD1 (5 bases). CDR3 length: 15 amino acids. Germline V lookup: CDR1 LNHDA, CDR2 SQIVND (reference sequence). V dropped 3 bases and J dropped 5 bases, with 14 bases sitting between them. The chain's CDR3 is CASSINGGVDQPQHF. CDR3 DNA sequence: TGTGCCAGTAGTATTAACGGGGGAGTCGATCAGCCCCAGCATTTT.

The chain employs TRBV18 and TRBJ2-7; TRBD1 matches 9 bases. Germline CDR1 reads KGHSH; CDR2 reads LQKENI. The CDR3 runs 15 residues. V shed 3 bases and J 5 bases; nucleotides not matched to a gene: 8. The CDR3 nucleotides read TGTGCCAGCTCACCCCAACCGGGACAGGGAAACGAGCAGTACTTC. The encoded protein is CASSPQPGQGNEQYF.

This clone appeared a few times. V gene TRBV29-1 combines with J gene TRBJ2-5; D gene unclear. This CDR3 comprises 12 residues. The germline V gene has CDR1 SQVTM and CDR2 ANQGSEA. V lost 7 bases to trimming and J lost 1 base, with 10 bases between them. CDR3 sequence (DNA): TGCAGCGAGAGGCGGAGCCAAGAGACCCAGTACTTC. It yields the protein CSERRSQETQYF.

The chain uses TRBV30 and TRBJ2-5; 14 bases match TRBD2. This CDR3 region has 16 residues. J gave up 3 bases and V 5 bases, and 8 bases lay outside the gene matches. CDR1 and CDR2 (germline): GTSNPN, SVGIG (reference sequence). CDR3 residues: CAWGLAGGSREETQYF. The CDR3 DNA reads TGTGCCTGGGGACTAGCGGGAGGTAGCAGAGAAGAGACCCAGTACTTC.

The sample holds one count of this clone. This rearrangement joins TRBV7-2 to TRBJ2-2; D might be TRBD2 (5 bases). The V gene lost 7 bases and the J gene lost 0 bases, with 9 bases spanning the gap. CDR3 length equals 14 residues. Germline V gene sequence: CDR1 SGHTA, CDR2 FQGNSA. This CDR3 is CASNLGTNTGELFF. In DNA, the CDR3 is TGTGCCAGCAACCTCGGGACGAACACCGGGGAGCTGTTTTTT.

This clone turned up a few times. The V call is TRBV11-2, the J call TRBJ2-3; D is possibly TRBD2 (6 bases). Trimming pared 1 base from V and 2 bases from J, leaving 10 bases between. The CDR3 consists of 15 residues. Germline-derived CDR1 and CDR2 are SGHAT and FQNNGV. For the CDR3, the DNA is TGTGCCAGCAGCTTAGGAATAGCGGACACAGATACGCAGTATTTT. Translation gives CASSLGIADTDTQYF.

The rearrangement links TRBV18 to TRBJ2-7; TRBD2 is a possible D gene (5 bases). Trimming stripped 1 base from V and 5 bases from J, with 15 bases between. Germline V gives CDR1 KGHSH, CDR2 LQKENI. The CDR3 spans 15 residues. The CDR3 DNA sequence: TGTGCCAGCTCACCACTTGAGGGCTCTGCGGACGAGCAGTACTTC. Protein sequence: CASSPLEGSADEQYF.

The CDR3 DNA follows: TGTGCCAGTACAACTAGCGGGGTTCCCTACGAGCAGTACTTC. Protein product: CASTTSGVPYEQYF. J is TRBJ2-7 and V is TRBV19; 10 bases are a match to TRBD2. J lost 2 bases, V lost 7 bases, and 5 bases had no gene match. The CDR3 runs to 14 residues. Germline-derived CDR1 and CDR2 are LNHDA and SQIVND (reference sequence).

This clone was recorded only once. The CDR3 DNA reads as TGTGCCAGCAGTGCGGGAGTCGGGGCCAACGTCCTGACTTTC. Its translation: CASSAGVGANVLTF. This chain uses TRBV28 with TRBJ2-6; the match to TRBD2 covers 7 bases. Germline CDR1 is MDHEN and CDR2 is SYDVKM. J gave up 4 bases and V 5 bases, and 2 bases lay outside the gene matches. This CDR3 has 14 amino acids.

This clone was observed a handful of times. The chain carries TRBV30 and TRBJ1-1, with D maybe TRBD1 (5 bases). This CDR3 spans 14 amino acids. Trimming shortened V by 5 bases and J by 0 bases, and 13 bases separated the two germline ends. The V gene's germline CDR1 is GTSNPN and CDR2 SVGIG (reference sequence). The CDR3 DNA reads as TGTGCCTGGTGCCGTGGGGGGATGAACACTGAAGCTTTCTTT. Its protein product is CAWCRGGMNTEAFF.

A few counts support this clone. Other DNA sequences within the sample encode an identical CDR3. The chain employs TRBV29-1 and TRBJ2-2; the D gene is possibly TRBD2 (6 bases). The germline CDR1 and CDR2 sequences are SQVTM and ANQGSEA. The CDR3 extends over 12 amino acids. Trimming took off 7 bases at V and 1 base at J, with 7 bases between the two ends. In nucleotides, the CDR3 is TGCAGCGGGCGGGAGAACACCGGGGAGCTGTTTTTT. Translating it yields CSGRENTGELFF.

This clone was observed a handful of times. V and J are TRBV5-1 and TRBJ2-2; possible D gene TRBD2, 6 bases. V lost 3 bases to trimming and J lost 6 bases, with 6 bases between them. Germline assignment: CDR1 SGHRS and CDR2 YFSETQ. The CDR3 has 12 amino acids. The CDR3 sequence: CASSSGAGELFF. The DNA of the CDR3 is TGCGCCAGCAGCTCGGGGGCCGGGGAGCTGTTTTTT.

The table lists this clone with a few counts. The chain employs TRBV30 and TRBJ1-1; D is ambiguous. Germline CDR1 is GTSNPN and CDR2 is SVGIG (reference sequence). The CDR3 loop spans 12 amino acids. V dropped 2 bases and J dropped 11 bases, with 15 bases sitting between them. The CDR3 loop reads CAWSQSHLSAFF. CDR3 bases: TGTGCCTGGAGTCAGTCCCACCTCTCGGCTTTCTTT.

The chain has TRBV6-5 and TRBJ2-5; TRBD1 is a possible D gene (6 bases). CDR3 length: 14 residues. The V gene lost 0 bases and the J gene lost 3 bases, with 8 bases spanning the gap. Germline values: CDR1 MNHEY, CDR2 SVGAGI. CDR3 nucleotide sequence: TGTGCCAGCAGTTACTCTTGGACAGAAGAGACCCAGTACTTC. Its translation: CASSYSWTEETQYF.

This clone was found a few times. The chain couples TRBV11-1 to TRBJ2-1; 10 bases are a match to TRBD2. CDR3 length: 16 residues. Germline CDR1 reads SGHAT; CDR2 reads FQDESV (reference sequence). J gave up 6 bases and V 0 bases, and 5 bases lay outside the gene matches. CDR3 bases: TGTGCCAGCAGCTTAGCTCTAGCGGGAGTAGGCAATGAGCAGTTCTTC. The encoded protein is CASSLALAGVGNEQFF. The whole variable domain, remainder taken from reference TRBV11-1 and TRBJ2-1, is EAEVAQSPRYKITEKSQAVAFWCDPISGHATLYWYRQILGQGPELLVQFQDESVVDDSQLPKDRFSAERLKGVDSTLKIQPAELGDSAMYLCASSLALAGVGNEQFFGPGTRLTVL.

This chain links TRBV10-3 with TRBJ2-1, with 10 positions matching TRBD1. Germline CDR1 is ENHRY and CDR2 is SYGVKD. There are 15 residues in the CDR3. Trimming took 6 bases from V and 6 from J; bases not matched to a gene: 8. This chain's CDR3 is CAISNRQGASNEQFF. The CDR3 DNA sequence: TGTGCCATCAGCAATCGACAGGGGGCAAGCAATGAGCAGTTCTTC.

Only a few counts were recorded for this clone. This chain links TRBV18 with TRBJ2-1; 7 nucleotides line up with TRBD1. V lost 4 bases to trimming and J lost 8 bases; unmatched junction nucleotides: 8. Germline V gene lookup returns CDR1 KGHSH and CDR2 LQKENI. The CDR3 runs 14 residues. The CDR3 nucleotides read TGTGCCAGCTCACGAGGACAGGTGGCTGATGAGCAGTTCTTC. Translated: CASSRGQVADEQFF.

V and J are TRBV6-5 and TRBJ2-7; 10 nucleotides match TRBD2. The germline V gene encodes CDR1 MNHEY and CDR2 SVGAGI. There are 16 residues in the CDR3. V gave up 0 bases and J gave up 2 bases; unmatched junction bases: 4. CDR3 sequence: CASSYSRTSGAYEQYF. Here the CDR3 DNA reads TGTGCCAGCAGTTACTCGAGGACTAGCGGAGCCTACGAGCAGTACTTC.

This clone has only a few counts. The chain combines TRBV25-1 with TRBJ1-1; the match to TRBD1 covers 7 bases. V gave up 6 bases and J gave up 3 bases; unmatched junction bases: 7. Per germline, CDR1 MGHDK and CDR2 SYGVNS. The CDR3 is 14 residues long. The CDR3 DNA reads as TGTGCCAGCAGCGGGGACAGTCGGCACACTGAAGCTTTCTTT. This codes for CASSGDSRHTEAFF.

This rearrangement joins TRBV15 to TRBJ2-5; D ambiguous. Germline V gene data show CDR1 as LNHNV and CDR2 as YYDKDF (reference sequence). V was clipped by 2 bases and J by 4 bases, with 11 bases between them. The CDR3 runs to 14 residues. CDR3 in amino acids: CATSRNDRGETQYF. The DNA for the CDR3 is TGTGCCACCAGCAGAAACGATCGAGGAGAGACCCAGTACTTC.

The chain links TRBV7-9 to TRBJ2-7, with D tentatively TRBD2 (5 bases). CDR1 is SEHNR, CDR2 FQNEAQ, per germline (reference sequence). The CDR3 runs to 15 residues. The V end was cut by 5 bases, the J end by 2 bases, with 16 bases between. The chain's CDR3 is CASSPKGVITYEQYF. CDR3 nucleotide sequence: TGTGCCAGCAGCCCCAAGGGAGTGATCACCTACGAGCAGTACTTC.